The sequence of this TCR beta chain was determined in a study of response to subunit inactivated influenza vaccine. The study's findings and limits: Authors proposed each seasonal influenza vaccination draws in few new T cells.

The CDR3 is made up of 15 amino acids. V shed 5 bases and J 5 bases; nucleotides not matched to a gene: 13. Per the germline V gene, CDR1 is DFQATT and CDR2 is SNEGSKA (reference sequence). As concerns this clonotype: Its antigen is currently unknown.

Each CDR3 protein is one row after TCRdb ran MiXCR on the RT-PCR reads. This sample has around 790,000 distinct CDR3 sequences, with 21% found just once. The source was PBMCs from blood, collected around 5 days after vaccination. This receptor was taken from a middle-aged man who received an inactivated influenza vaccine. The chain uses TRBV20-1 and TRBJ2-5; the match to TRBD2 covers 8 bases. The CDR3 nucleotides read TGCAGTGCTCCCCCGGGGGGGAAACCGGGGGAGACCCAGTACTTC. Translated: CSAPPGGKPGETQYF.